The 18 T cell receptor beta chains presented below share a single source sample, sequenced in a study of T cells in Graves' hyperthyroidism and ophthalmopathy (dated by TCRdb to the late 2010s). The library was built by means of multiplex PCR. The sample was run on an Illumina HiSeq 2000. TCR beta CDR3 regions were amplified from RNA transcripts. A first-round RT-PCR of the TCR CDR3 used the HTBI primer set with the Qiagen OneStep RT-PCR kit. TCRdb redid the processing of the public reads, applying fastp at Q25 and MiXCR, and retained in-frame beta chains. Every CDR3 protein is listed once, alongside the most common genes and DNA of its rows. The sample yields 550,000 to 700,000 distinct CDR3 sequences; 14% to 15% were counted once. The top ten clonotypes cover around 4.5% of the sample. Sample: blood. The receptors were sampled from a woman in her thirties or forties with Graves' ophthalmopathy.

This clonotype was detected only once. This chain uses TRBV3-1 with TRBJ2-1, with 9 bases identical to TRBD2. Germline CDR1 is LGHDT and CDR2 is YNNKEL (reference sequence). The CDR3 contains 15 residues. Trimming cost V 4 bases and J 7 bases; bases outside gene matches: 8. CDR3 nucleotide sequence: TGTGCCAGCAGCCTTCTAGCGGGATGGAGTAATGAGCAGTTCTTC. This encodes CASSLLAGWSNEQFF.

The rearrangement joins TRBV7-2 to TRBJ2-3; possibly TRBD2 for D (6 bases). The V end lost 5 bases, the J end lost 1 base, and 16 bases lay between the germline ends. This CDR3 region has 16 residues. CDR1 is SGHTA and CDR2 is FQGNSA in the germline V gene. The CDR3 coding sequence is TGTGCCAGCAGCCTCAACCCTAGCGAAGGCACAGATACGCAGTATTTT. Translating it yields CASSLNPSEGTDTQYF.

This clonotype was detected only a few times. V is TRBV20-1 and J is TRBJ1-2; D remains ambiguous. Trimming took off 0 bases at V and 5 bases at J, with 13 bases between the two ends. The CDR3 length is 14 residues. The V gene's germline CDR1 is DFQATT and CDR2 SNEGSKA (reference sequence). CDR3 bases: TGCAGTGCTAGAGATCAGAGAGGAACTTATGGCTACACCTTC. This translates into CSARDQRGTYGYTF.

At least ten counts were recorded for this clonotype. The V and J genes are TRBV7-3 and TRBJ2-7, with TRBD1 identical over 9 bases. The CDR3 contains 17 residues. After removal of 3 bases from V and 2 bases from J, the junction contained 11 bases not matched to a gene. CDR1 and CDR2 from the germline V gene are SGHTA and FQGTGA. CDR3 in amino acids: CASSLPLDRGIPYEQYF. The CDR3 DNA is TGTGCCAGCAGCTTGCCCCTCGACAGGGGGATTCCCTACGAGCAGTACTTC.

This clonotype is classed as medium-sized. CDR3: CATDEGGYNQPQHF. CDR3 coding DNA: TGTGCCACGGATGAAGGGGGCTACAATCAGCCCCAGCATTTT. The chain carries TRBV6-2 or TRBV6-3 and TRBJ1-5; 7 positions agree with TRBD1. This CDR3 region has 14 residues. V gave up 10 bases and J gave up 3 bases; unmatched junction bases: 9. Germline lookup yields CDR1 MNHEY and CDR2 SVGEGT.

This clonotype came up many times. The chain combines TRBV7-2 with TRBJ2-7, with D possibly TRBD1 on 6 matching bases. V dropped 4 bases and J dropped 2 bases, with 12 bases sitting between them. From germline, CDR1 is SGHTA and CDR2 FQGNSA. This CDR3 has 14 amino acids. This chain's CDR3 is CASSSQGGPYEQYF. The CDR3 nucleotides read TGTGCCAGCAGCTCACAGGGTGGCCCCTACGAGCAGTACTTC.

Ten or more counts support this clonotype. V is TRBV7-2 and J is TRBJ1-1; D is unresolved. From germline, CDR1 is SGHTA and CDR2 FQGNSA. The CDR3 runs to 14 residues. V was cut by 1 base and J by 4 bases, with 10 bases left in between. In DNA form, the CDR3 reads TGTGCCAGCAGCTTAGATGGTCAAACCACTGAAGCTTTCTTT. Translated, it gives CASSLDGQTTEAFF.

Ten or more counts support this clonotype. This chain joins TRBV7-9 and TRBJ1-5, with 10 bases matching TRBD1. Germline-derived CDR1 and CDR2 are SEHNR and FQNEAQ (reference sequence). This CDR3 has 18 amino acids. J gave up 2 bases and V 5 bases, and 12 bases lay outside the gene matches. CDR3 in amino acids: CASSQISGTGARNQPQHF. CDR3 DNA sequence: TGTGCCAGCAGCCAGATATCCGGGACAGGGGCGCGCAATCAGCCCCAGCATTTT.

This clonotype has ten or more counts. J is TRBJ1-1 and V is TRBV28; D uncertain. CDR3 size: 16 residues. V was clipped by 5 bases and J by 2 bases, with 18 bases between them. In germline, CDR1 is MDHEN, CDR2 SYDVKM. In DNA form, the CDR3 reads TGTGCCAGCAGTCCCCTATCTCCGCAGATTAACACTGAAGCTTTCTTT. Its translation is CASSPLSPQINTEAFF. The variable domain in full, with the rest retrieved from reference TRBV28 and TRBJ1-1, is DVKVTQSSRYLVKRTGEKVFLECVQDMDHENMFWYRQDPGLGLRLIYFSYDVKMKEKGDIPEGYSVSREKKERFSLILESASTNQTSMYLCASSPLSPQINTEAFFGQGTRLTVV.

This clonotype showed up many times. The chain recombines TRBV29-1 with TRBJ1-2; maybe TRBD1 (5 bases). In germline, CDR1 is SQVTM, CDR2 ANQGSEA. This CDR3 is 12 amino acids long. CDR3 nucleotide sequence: TGCAGTACAGGTCTGACTGGCTATGGCTACACCTTC. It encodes CSTGLTGYGYTF. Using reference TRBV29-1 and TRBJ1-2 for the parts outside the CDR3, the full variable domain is SAVISQKPSRDICQRGTSLTIQCQVDSQVTMMFWYRQQPGQSLTLIATANQGSEATYESGFVIDKFPISRPNLTFSTLTVSNMSPEDSSIYLCSTGLTGYGYTFGSGTRLTVV.

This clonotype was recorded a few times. For the CDR3, the DNA is TGTGCCTGGAGTGTATTAGCTAGCTTACAAGAGACCCAGTACTTC. It translates to CAWSVLASLQETQYF. The chain joins TRBV30 to TRBJ2-5; the D gene is possibly TRBD2 (5 bases). The CDR3 is 15 amino acids. The V gene's germline CDR1 is GTSNPN and CDR2 SVGIG (reference sequence). V was clipped by 0 bases and J by 2 bases, with 13 bases between them.

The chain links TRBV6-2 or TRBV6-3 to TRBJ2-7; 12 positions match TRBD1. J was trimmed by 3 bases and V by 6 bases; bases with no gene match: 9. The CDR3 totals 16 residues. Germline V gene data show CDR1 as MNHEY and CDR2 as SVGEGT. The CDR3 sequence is CASSATGTGGGYEQYF. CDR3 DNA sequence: TGTGCCAGCAGCGCGACCGGGACAGGGGGCGGCTACGAGCAGTACTTC.

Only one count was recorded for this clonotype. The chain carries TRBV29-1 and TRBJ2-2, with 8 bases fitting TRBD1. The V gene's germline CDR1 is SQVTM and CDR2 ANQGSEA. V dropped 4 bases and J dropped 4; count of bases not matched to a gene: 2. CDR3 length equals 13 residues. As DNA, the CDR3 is TGCAGCGTTGGACAGGGGAGCACCGGGGAGCTGTTTTTT. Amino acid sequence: CSVGQGSTGELFF.

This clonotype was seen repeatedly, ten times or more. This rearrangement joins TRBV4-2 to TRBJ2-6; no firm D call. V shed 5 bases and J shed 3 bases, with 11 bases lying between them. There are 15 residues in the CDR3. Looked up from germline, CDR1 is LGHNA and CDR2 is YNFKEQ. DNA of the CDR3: TGTGCCAGCAGCGCTAGATCTTTTGGGGCCAACGTCCTGACTTTC. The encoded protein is CASSARSFGANVLTF.

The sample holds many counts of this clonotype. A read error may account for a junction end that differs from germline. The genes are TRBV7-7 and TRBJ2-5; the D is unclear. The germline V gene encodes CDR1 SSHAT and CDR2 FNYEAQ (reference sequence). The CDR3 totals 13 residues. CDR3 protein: CASSFGVVETQYF. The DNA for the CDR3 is TGTGCTAGCAGTTTTGGGGTGGTGGAGACCCAGTACTTC. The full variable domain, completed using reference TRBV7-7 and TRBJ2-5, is GAGVSQSPRYKVTKRGQDVTLRCDPISSHATLYWYQQALGQGPEFLTYFNYEAQPDKSGLPSDRFSAERPEGSISTLTIQRTEQRDSAMYRCASSFGVVETQYFGPGTRLLVL.

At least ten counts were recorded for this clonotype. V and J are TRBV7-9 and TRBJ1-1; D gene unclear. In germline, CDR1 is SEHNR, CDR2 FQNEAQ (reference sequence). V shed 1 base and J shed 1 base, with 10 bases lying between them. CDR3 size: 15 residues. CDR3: CASSLDAAGNTEAFF. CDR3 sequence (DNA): TGTGCCAGCAGCTTAGACGCGGCAGGGAACACTGAAGCTTTCTTT.

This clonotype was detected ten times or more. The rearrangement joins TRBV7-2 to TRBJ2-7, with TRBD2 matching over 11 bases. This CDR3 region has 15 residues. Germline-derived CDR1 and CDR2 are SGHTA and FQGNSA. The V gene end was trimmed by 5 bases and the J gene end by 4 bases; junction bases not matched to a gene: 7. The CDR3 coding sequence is TGTGCCAGCAGCGGACCTAGCGGGAGGCCATACGAGCAGTACTTC. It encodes CASSGPSGRPYEQYF.

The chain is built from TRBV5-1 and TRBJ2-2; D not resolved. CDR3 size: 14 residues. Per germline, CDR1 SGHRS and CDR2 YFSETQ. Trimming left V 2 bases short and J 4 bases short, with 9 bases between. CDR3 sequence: CASSFLLGTGELFF. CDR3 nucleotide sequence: TGCGCCAGCAGCTTCTTGTTGGGCACCGGGGAGCTGTTTTTT.